The next 15 T cell receptor beta chains were all read from a single sample in a study of long-term antiretroviral therapy in people with HIV. Running of the v3.0 immunoSEQ assay took place at survey level. TCRdb keeps only in-frame clones here, not all; method: immunoSEQ multiplex PCR. Counted here are some 9,600 clones, roughly 84% occurring once; the ten biggest clones make up around a tenth. The sequenced sample was unsorted PBMCs, obtained 0.3 years before starting antiretroviral therapy. These receptor sequences come from a young man with HIV.

The rearrangement uses TRBV28 and TRBJ2-7; 7 positions match TRBD1. Germline CDR1 is MDHEN and CDR2 is SYDVKM. The length of the CDR3 is 13 residues. Unmatched junction bases numbered 2, after V lost 3 bases and J lost 3 bases. The CDR3 is CASSLTGFYEQYF. The CDR3 region has the DNA TGTGCCAGCAGTTTGACAGGGTTCTACGAGCAGTACTTC. Full variable domain (remainder filled in from reference TRBV28 and TRBJ2-7): DVKVTQSSRYLVKRTGEKVFLECVQDMDHENMFWYRQDPGLGLRLIYFSYDVKMKEKGDIPEGYSVSREKKERFSLILESASTNQTSMYLCASSLTGFYEQYFGPGTRLTVT.

V gene TRBV19 combines with J gene TRBJ2-7, with D perhaps TRBD1 (5 bases). Germline assignment: CDR1 LNHDA and CDR2 SQIVND (reference sequence). The CDR3 sequence is 14 residues long. The ends were cut back, 0 bases at V and 3 bases at J, with 9 bases in the middle. CDR3: CASSIDDRDYEQYF. CDR3 nucleotides: TGTGCCAGTAGTATAGATGACAGAGACTACGAGCAGTACTTC. The whole variable domain, remainder taken from reference TRBV19 and TRBJ2-7, is DGGITQSPKYLFRKEGQNVTLSCEQNLNHDAMYWYRQDPGQGLRLIYYSQIVNDFQKGDIAEGYSVSREKKESFPLTVTSAQKNPTAFYLCASSIDDRDYEQYFGPGTRLTVT.

The chain has TRBV5-1 and TRBJ2-1; D remains ambiguous. Germline lookup yields CDR1 SGHRS and CDR2 YFSETQ. Trimming left V 4 bases short and J 7 bases short, with 15 bases between. This CDR3 has 14 amino acids. For the CDR3, the DNA is TGCGCCAGCAGCCCGGATGGGGTTGGGAATGAGCAGTTCTTC. It specifies CASSPDGVGNEQFF. The whole variable domain, filled in from reference TRBV5-1 and TRBJ2-1, reads KAGVTQTPRYLIKTRGQQVTLSCSPISGHRSVSWYQQTPGQGLQFLFEYFSETQRNKGNFPGRFSGRQFSNSRSEMNVSTLELGDSALYLCASSPDGVGNEQFFGPGTRLTVL.

The CDR3, as DNA: TGTGCCAGCAGTGGTAGCCCGGGCTTTGAGCAGTTCTTC. Translation gives CASSGSPGFEQFF. The rearrangement uses TRBV6-6 and TRBJ2-1, with unresolved D. There are 13 residues in the CDR3. V was pared by 5 bases and J by 9 bases, with 14 bases between. From germline, CDR1 is MNHNY and CDR2 SVGAGI (reference sequence).

The V gene is TRBV18, the J gene TRBJ1-5, with 9 bases that match TRBD1. Trimming at V came to 7 bases and at J to 4 bases, leaving 5 bases not matched to a gene. From germline, CDR1 is KGHSH and CDR2 LQKENI. This CDR3 has 14 residues. CDR3 DNA: TGTGCCAGCTATTGGGACAGGGTGAATCAGCCCCAGCATTTT. Amino acid sequence: CASYWDRVNQPQHF.

The CDR3 coding sequence is TGTGCCAGCAGCATTCTAGCGGGAGGGAACACAGATACGCAGTATTTT. Translating it yields CASSILAGGNTDTQYF. The gene calls are TRBV7-2 and TRBJ2-3, with TRBD2 matching over 12 bases. V was pared by 5 bases and J by 2 bases, with 5 bases of the junction left unmatched. The CDR3 totals 16 residues. In germline, CDR1 is SGHTA, CDR2 FQGNSA. Filled out from reference TRBV7-2 and TRBJ2-3, the complete variable domain reads GAGVSQSPSNKVTEKGKDVELRCDPISGHTALYWYRQSLGQGLEFLIYFQGNSAPDKSGLPSDRFSAERTGGSVSTLTIQRTQQEDSAVYLCASSILAGGNTDTQYFGPGTRLTVL.

Written as DNA, the CDR3 is TGCAGCCCCTTTAGGGGTCCCCCGTACGAGCAGTACTTC. This gives the protein CSPFRGPPYEQYF. The rearrangement joins TRBV29-1 to TRBJ2-7; possible D gene TRBD1, 5 bases. V shed 8 bases and J shed 4 bases, with 18 bases lying between them. CDR3 length equals 13 residues. CDR1 SQVTM and CDR2 ANQGSEA come from the germline V gene.

The chain combines TRBV7-2 with TRBJ2-5; D not certain. From germline, CDR1 is SGHTA and CDR2 FQGNSA. This CDR3 has 11 amino acids. Trimming left V 4 bases short and J 4 bases short, with 4 bases between. CDR3 nucleotides: TGTGCCAGCAGCTCTATAGAGACCCAGTACTTC. Translating it yields CASSSIETQYF.

This clone occurred a few times. The chain employs TRBV4-2 and TRBJ1-4; D unclear. The length of the CDR3 is 14 residues. V lost 0 bases, J lost 7 bases, and 9 bases lay in between. The germline V gene encodes CDR1 LGHNA and CDR2 YNFKEQ. The CDR3 here is CASSQEQLGEKLFF. CDR3 DNA: TGTGCCAGCAGCCAAGAGCAGTTAGGTGAAAAACTGTTTTTT.

This clone was detected once. The genes are TRBV10-2 and TRBJ2-2, with 7 bases fitting TRBD2. The CDR3 covers 16 residues. Germline V gives CDR1 WSHSY, CDR2 SAAADI. V shed 3 bases, J shed 2 bases, and the junction held 6 bases outside the gene matches. In DNA, the CDR3 is TGCGCCAGCAGTGACCTCCCGGGGGGAAACACCGGGGAGCTGTTTTTT. Translation: CASSDLPGGNTGELFF.

The genes are TRBV15 and TRBJ2-2; D perhaps matches TRBD1 (6 bases). V was clipped by 1 base and J by 0 bases, with 12 bases between them. The CDR3 runs to 17 residues. Germline-derived CDR1 and CDR2 are LNHNV and YYDKDF (reference sequence). CDR3 in amino acids: CATSRGTGTSNTGELFF. CDR3 coding DNA: TGTGCCACCAGCAGAGGGACCGGGACATCGAACACCGGGGAGCTGTTTTTT.

This chain uses TRBV15 with TRBJ2-2; the match to TRBD2 covers 9 bases. J was trimmed by 6 bases and V by 4 bases; bases with no gene match: 6. Germline lookup yields CDR1 LNHNV and CDR2 YYDKDF (reference sequence). CDR3 size: 15 residues. CDR3 bases: TGTGCCACCAGCATGACTAGCGGAGTGGCCGGGGAGCTGTTTTTT. It is translated as CATSMTSGVAGELFF.

The chain carries TRBV6-1 and TRBJ2-7; D call uncertain. Germline CDR1 reads MNHNS; CDR2 reads SASEGT. Deletions cut 2 bases from V and 1 base from J, with 15 bases between. CDR3 length equals 16 residues. In nucleotides, the CDR3 is TGTGCCAGCAGTGAAACCACCCCCGACCGGTCCTACGAGCAGTACTTC. Its protein is CASSETTPDRSYEQYF.

The rearrangement joins TRBV10-3 to TRBJ2-7, with unresolved D. V shed 3 bases and J shed 4 bases, with 10 bases lying between them. The V gene's germline CDR1 is ENHRY and CDR2 SYGVKD. This CDR3 is 13 amino acids long. CDR3 in amino acids: CAISDGMTYEQYF. The CDR3 bases are TGTGCCATCAGTGATGGTATGACGTACGAGCAGTACTTC.

This chain connects TRBV2 to TRBJ2-5; 14 nucleotides agree with TRBD2. The V gene end was trimmed by 10 bases and the J gene end by 3 bases; junction bases not matched to a gene: 4. Germline lookup yields CDR1 SNHLY and CDR2 FYNNEI. The CDR3 has 14 residues. CDR3 coding DNA: TGTGCCATCCAGGGACTAGCGGGGGAAGAGACCCAGTACTTC. It is translated as CAIQGLAGEETQYF.